This T cell receptor beta chain was profiled in a study of metastatic and nonmetastatic thyroid tumors (TCRdb year 2020). Regarding the research as a whole: Repertoires from peripheral blood and from tumor or nodule tissue samples of malignant and benign thyroid patients were compared. Points the paper makes about the study in general: In both blood and tumor samples, malignant tumors were reported to have significantly higher TCR beta diversity than benign nodules.

The method behind the library was PCR. The sequencer was an Illumina HiSeq 4000. The TCR beta-chain CDR3 region of each patient was profiled by high-throughput sequencing. Per the original workflow: The researchers built a classifier to tell apart papillary thyroid cancer patients with distant metastasis, based on CDR3 differences among clinicopathological groups. The Shannon index was used to assess repertoire diversity, and the Morisita-Horn index was used to assess tumor-blood repertoire similarity. TCRdb took the public reads, trimmed them with fastp at Q25, ran MiXCR for clone calling and kept in-frame beta chains. TCRdb, not the original authors, processed these V and J calls. This sample gives about 32,000 clones in total; approximately 8% of them show up just once. The ten largest make up just under 45% of the sample. No treatment had been received by any patient before thyroid surgery. The study retrospectively analysed patient clinical samples collected from about 2011 to 2018 using T-cell receptor beta sequencing.

The germline V gene specifies MNHEY as CDR1 and SVGEGT as CDR2. The CDR3 contains 13 residues, cysteine and phenylalanine counted. The sequence is cut down to CDR3 DNA, 39 bases in frame from base 1. At the junction V is shortened by 6 bases and J by 5 bases, with 13 bases in between. The sample holds many counts of this clone. The clone's antigen remains unknown. Base qualities are not recorded, but no much larger clone differs from it by a single base. The rearranged chain carries TRBV6-2 or TRBV6-3 and TRBJ2-5; the D region possibly corresponds to TRBD2 (6 bases align). Source material: blood. The receptor was derived from a female donor with papillary thyroid cancer or a benign thyroid nodule (not recorded which). Some clones in this sample may be carry-over from other donors' samples. The CDR3 protein: CASSAPGRETQYF. At the DNA level, the sequence is TGTGCCAGCAGCGCGCCGGGGAGGGAGACCCAGTACTTC.